The following is a T cell receptor (beta chain) sequence with its context. Its antigen is still unknown. The data were obtained in a study of T-cell memory formation after mild COVID-19. Whole-study context: Largely donor-specific sequence clusters came from two donors.

Using its own MiXCR run on the 5' RACE reads, TCRdb lists one record per CDR3 protein. The repertoire consists of about 340,000 distinct CDR3 sequences, with roughly 15% occurring once and the leading ten covering approximately 20%. Between the trimmed V and J ends, which lost 3 bases and 0 bases, there was a span of 11 bases. The V gene's germline CDR1 is DFQATT and CDR2 SNEGSKA (reference sequence). The CDR3 spans 14 residues. General study results and limits: Those CD4+ clones that contracted were mainly in CM and EM (CD8+ ones in EMRA). Contracting clones from day 15 to 85 had balanced CD4/CD8; later expanders favoured CD4+.

The V gene is TRBV20-1, the J gene TRBJ1-1; maybe TRBD1 (5 bases). This TCR came from a man in his late teens or twenties who had mild COVID-19 (a few samples of this study predate the infection). Cell type and time point are not known. The sequencing sample was made of PBMCs or a T cell subset sorted from them (not recorded which). The chain's CDR3 is CSASAGPMNTEAFF. The CDR3 DNA follows: TGCAGTGCTAGTGCGGGGCCTATGAACACTGAAGCTTTCTTT.